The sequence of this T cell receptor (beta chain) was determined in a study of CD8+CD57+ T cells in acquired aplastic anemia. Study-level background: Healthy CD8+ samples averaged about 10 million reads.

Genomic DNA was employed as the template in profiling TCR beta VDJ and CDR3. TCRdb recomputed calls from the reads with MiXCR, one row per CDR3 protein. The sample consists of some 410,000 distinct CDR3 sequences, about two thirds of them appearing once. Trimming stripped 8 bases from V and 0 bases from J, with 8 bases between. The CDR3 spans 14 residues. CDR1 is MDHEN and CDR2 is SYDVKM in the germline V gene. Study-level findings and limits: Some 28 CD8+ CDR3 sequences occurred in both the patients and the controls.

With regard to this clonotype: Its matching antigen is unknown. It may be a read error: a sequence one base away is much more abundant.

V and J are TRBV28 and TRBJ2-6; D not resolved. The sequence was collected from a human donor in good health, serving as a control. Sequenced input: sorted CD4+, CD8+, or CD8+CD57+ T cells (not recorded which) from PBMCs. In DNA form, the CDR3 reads TGTGCCAGCGGTACCTACTCTGGGGCCAACGTCCTGACTTTC. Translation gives CASGTYSGANVLTF.